These 14 T cell receptor beta chains were sequenced from one sample in a study of Graves' ophthalmopathy and Graves' hyperthyroidism. Scientists amplified the TCR beta CDR3 regions from RNA transcripts. Second-round multiplex PCR came after a first-round RT-PCR that employed HTBI primers. Via MiXCR, TCRdb re-called the multiplex PCR reads, giving one row per CDR3 protein. Of about 1.1 million distinct CDR3 sequences in the sample, 35% to 40% are singletons; the top ten hold 11%. The sequenced material came from peripheral blood or thyroid tissue (not recorded which). The origin of the receptors is an adult man with Graves' hyperthyroidism.

This clonotype was seen ten or more times. This chain links TRBV6-6 with TRBJ1-3; D gene ambiguous. The CDR3 sequence is 12 residues long. CDR1 is MNHNY and CDR2 is SVGAGI in the germline V gene (reference sequence). Trimming cost V 5 bases and J 8 bases, with 10 bases left between them. The DNA for the CDR3 is TGTGCCAGCAGTCTGGCGAAGGACACCATATATTTT. Translation gives CASSLAKDTIYF.

The genes are TRBV24-1 and TRBJ2-7; 7 positions agree with TRBD1. The CDR3 has 12 residues. Germline V gene sequence: CDR1 KGHDR, CDR2 SFDVKD. V was pared by 6 bases and J by 6 bases, with 4 bases of the junction left unmatched. DNA for the CDR3: TGTGCCACCAGTAAATCAGGGGGCGAGCAGTACTTC. Encoded protein: CATSKSGGEQYF.

In this sample, this clonotype turned up many times. The chain couples TRBV20-1 to TRBJ2-7; 8 positions match TRBD2. Trimming took 6 bases from V and 2 from J; bases not matched to a gene: 6. CDR1 is DFQATT and CDR2 is SNEGSKA in the germline V gene (reference sequence). This CDR3 region has 13 residues. This CDR3 is CSASSSGTYEQYF. CDR3 bases: TGCAGTGCAAGTAGTAGCGGGACCTACGAGCAGTACTTC.

As regards this clonotype: This sequence may be a read error, since a much larger clone differs from it by one base. The CDR3 nucleotides are TGCAGCGTTGGGGGGATAGGGGGCTACCCATTCTTGGACGAGCAGTACTTC. Translation: CSVGGIGGYPFLDEQYF. V usage is TRBV29-1 and J usage is TRBJ2-7, with TRBD1 matching 7 bases. V lost 4 bases to trimming and J lost 5 bases; unmatched junction nucleotides: 20. The CDR3 is made up of 17 amino acids. Germline values: CDR1 SQVTM, CDR2 ANQGSEA.

This clonotype was detected only once. The chain couples TRBV24-1 to TRBJ1-5, with 10 bases matching TRBD1. The length of the CDR3 is 18 residues. Germline loops: CDR1 KGHDR, CDR2 SFDVKD. V lost 6 bases and J lost 6; bases outside the gene matches: 16. The chain's CDR3 is CATSLPGTGADSGQPQHF. CDR3 nucleotides: TGTGCCACCAGTTTGCCCGGGACAGGGGCGGATAGCGGTCAGCCCCAGCATTTT.

The V and J genes are TRBV5-6 and TRBJ1-2, with D unclear. The CDR3 is 16 amino acids. Trimming took 3 bases from V and 0 from J, leaving 15 bases between them. Per the germline V gene, CDR1 is SGHDT and CDR2 is YYEEEE. The CDR3 is CASSSDWTGANYGYTF. Here the CDR3 DNA reads TGTGCCAGCAGCTCAGATTGGACGGGAGCTAACTATGGCTACACCTTC.

This clonotype was picked up many times. The chain uses TRBV4-3 and TRBJ1-5; D is unresolved. V shed 0 bases and J shed 1 base, with 7 bases lying between them. Germline CDR1 is LGHNA and CDR2 is YSLEER. CDR3 size: 15 residues. CDR3 loop: CASSQDRVSNQPQHF. CDR3 DNA: TGCGCCAGCAGCCAAGATCGGGTGAGCAATCAGCCCCAGCATTTT.

The genes are TRBV19 and TRBJ1-5; D is undetermined. CDR1 and CDR2 (germline): LNHDA, SQIVND (reference sequence). V dropped 7 bases and J dropped 4 bases, with 14 bases sitting between them. The CDR3 sequence is 14 residues long. In DNA, the CDR3 is TGTGCCAGTATTGGAACCGTAAAAAATCAGCCCCAGCATTTT. Residues: CASIGTVKNQPQHF.

With regard to this clonotype: A read error may account for a junction end that differs from germline. This chain links TRBV15 with TRBJ1-6; D call uncertain. This CDR3 is built from 15 residues. Germline values: CDR1 LNHNV, CDR2 YYDKDF (reference sequence). The CDR3 reads CAASSDTAWNSPLHF. DNA of the CDR3: TGTGCCGCCAGCAGTGATACAGCTTGGAATTCACCCCTCCACTTT.

V and J are TRBV7-9 and TRBJ2-7, with TRBD1 matching over 9 bases. J gave up 6 bases and V 5 bases, and 11 bases lay outside the gene matches. The CDR3 is made up of 15 amino acids. Germline CDR1 is SEHNR and CDR2 is FQNEAQ (reference sequence). The CDR3 sequence: CASSTDRGGTREQYF. In nucleotides, the CDR3 is TGTGCCAGCAGCACGGACAGGGGAGGGACTCGCGAGCAGTACTTC.

Comments on this clonotype: A much larger clonotype is one base distant, so this may be a read error. The chain has TRBV6-5 and TRBJ2-2; 8 bases map to TRBD1. Germline CDR1 is MNHEY and CDR2 is SVGAGI. Losses at the gene ends were 5 bases for V and 4 bases for J; bases not matched to a gene: 3. The CDR3 consists of 14 residues. The chain's CDR3 is CASSGQGGTGELFF. The CDR3 DNA is TGTGCCAGCAGTGGACAGGGTGGCACCGGGGAGCTGTTTTTT.

This clonotype occurred many times. The rearrangement links TRBV25-1 to TRBJ2-2, with 9 bases that match TRBD2. The J segment lost 4 bases and the V segment lost 2 bases, leaving 11 bases of the junction unmatched. CDR3 length: 18 amino acids. CDR1 and CDR2 from the germline V gene are MGHDK and SYGVNS. CDR3 bases: TGTGCCAGCAGTGAACTAGCGGGAAGGACTGGTATCACCGGGGAGCTGTTTTTT. Protein: CASSELAGRTGITGELFF. Complete variable domain (other parts from reference TRBV25-1 and TRBJ2-2): EADIYQTPRYLVIGTGKKITLECSQTMGHDKMYWYQQDPGMELHLIHYSYGVNSTEKGDLSSESTVSRIRTEHFPLTLESARPSHTSQYLCASSELAGRTGITGELFFGEGSRLTVL.

This clonotype was seen many times. This chain connects TRBV15 to TRBJ1-6; D remains unclear. Germline CDR1 reads LNHNV; CDR2 reads YYDKDF (reference sequence). The ends were cut back, 6 bases at V and 9 bases at J, with 15 bases in the middle. The CDR3 is 14 amino acids. The DNA for the CDR3 is TGTGCCACCAGGGCGGGCACCTATCCTTCACCCCTCCACTTT. It codes for CATRAGTYPSPLHF. Supplemented by reference TRBV15 and TRBJ1-6, the full variable domain reads DAMVIQNPRYQVTQFGKPVTLSCSQTLNHNVMYWYQQKSSQAPKLLFHYYDKDFNNEADTPDNFQSRRPNTSFCFLDIRSPGLGDTAMYLCATRAGTYPSPLHFGNGTRLTVT.

Many counts were recorded for this clonotype. The rearrangement joins TRBV7-6 to TRBJ2-7; 13 bases fit TRBD2. CDR1 is SGHVS and CDR2 is FNYEAQ in the germline V gene. The junction had 5 bases not matched to a gene; V was cut back by 2 bases and J by 4 bases. The CDR3 consists of 16 residues. CDR3 amino acids: CASSLRTSGSRYEQYF. The CDR3, as DNA: TGTGCCAGCAGCTTACGGACTAGCGGGAGTCGTTACGAGCAGTACTTC.